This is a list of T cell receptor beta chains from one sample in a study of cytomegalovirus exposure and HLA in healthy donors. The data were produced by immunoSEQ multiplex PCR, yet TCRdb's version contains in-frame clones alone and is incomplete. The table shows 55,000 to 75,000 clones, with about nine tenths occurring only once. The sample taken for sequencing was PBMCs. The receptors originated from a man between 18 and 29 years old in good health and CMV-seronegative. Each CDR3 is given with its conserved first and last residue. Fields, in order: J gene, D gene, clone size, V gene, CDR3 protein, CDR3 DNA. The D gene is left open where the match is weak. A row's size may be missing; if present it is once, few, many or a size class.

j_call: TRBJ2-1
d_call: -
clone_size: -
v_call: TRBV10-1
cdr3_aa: CASSVRTNQSSYNEQFF
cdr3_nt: TGCGCCAGCAGTGTGAGGACTAACCAGAGCTCCTACAATGAGCAGTTCTTC

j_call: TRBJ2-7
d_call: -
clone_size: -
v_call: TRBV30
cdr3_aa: CAWSVGSSGYEQYF
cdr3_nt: TGTGCCTGGAGTGTCGGGAGTAGCGGCTACGAGCAGTACTTC

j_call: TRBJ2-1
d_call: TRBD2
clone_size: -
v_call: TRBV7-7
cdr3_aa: CASSPRLAGGGNEQFF
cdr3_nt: TGTGCTAGCAGCCCTCGACTAGCGGGAGGTGGAAATGAGCAGTTCTTC

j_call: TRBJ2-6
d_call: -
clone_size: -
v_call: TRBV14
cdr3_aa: CAVGLISGANVLTF
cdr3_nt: TGTGCCGTAGGACTGATTTCTGGGGCCAACGTCCTGACTTTC

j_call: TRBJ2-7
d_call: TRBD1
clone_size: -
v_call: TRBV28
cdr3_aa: CASSPGTVYEQYF
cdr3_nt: TGTGCCAGCAGCCCGGGGACAGTCTACGAGCAGTACTTC

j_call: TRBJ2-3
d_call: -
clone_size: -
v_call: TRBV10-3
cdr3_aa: CAISESEGRTTDTQYF
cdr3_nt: TGTGCCATCAGTGAGTCGGAAGGGAGGACCACAGATACGCAGTATTTT

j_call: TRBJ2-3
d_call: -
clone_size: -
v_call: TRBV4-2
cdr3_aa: CASSQNSLAGADTQYF
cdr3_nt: TGTGCCAGCAGCCAAAATTCACTAGCTGGGGCAGATACGCAGTATTTT

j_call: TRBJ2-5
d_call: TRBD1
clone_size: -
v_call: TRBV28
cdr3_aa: CASSSTGTGNQETQYF
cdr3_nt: TGTGCCAGCAGTTCAACCGGGACAGGGAACCAAGAGACCCAGTACTTC

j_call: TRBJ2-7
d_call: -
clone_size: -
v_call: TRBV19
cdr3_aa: CASSRQEAYEQYF
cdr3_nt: TGTGCCAGTAGTCGACAGGAGGCCTACGAGCAGTACTTC

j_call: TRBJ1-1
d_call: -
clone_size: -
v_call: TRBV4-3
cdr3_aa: CASSSQEDTEAFF
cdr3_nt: TGCGCCAGCAGTTCCCAGGAAGACACTGAAGCTTTCTTT

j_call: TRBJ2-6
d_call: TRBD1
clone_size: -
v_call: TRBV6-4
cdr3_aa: CASSSRDSLSGANVLTF
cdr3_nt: TGTGCCAGCAGCTCACGGGACAGCCTTTCTGGGGCCAACGTCCTGACTTTC

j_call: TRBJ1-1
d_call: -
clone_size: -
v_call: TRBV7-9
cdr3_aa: CASSPDMGATEAFF
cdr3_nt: TGTGCCAGCAGCCCCGACATGGGGGCTACTGAAGCTTTCTTT

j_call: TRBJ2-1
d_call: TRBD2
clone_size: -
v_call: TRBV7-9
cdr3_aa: CASSRLAGVYNEQFF
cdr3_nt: TGTGCCAGCAGCCGACTAGCGGGAGTGTACAATGAGCAGTTCTTC

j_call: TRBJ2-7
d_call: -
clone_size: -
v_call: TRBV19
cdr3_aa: CASSRFRNPTYEQYF
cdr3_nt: TGTGCCAGTAGTAGGTTCAGAAACCCAACCTACGAGCAGTACTTC

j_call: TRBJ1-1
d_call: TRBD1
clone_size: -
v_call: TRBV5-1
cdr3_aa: CASSSSTGLSTEAFF
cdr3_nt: TGCGCCAGCAGCTCCTCGACAGGGCTGTCAACTGAAGCTTTCTTT

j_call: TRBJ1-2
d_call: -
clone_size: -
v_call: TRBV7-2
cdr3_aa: CASSLAAYGYTF
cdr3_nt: TGTGCCAGCAGCTTAGCAGCCTATGGCTACACCTTC

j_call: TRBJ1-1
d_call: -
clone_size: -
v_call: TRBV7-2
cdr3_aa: CASSFGLNTEAFF
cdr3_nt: TGTGCCAGCAGCTTTGGCCTGAACACTGAAGCTTTCTTT

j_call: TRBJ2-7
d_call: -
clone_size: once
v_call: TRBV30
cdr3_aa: CASSSEVSSYEQYF
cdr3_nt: TGTGCTTCCTCTAGCGAGGTAAGCTCCTACGAGCAGTACTTC

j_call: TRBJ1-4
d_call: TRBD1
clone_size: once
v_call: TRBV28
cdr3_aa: CASRGTGRGEKLFF
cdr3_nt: TGTGCCAGCAGGGGGACAGGGCGGGGTGAAAAACTGTTTTTT

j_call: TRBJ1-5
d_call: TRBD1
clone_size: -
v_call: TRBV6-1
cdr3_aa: CASFRDRGNQPQHF
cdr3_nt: TGTGCCAGCTTTCGGGACAGGGGTAATCAGCCCCAGCATTTT

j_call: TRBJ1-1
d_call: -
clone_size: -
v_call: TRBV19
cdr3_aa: CASRILGNTEAFF
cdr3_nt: TGTGCCAGTAGAATTCTCGGGAACACTGAAGCTTTCTTT

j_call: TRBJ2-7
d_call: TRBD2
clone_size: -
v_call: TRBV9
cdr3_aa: CASSALGTSAYEQYF
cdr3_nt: TGTGCCAGCAGCGCCTTGGGGACTAGTGCCTACGAGCAGTACTTC

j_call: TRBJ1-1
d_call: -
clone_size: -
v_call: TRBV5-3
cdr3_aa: CARSSRIAGRVYADTEAFF
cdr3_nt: TGTGCCAGAAGCTCCCGGATAGCTGGCCGAGTGTACGCGGACACTGAAGCTTTCTTT

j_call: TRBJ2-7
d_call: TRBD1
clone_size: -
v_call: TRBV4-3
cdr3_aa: CASSQEGQGSEQYF
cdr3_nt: TGCGCCAGCAGCCAGGAGGGACAGGGGTCCGAGCAGTACTTC